This T cell receptor (beta chain) was retrieved from a study of OX40 agonist ivuxolimab in advanced cancers. Study overall: Three patients, one with hepatocellular carcinoma and two with cutaneous melanoma, achieved partial responses.

Patients with a history of autoimmune disease or on systemic immunosuppression were excluded. The study, taken as a whole, reports: Several nonresponders also turned out to have low normalized T-cell clonal expansion. Near-lowest levels of clonal expansion characterized partial responders at 0.1-3.0 mg/kg.

Sequencing was performed with immunoSEQ multiplex PCR; in TCRdb, only in-frame clones are kept and a portion is missing. Among about 110,000 clones listed, 91% were seen once. V lost 3 bases and J 1 base, leaving 13 bases between the germline ends. The germline V gene encodes CDR1 SGHRS and CDR2 YFSETQ. The CDR3 is made up of 15 amino acids. Turning to this clone: Its antigen is not known.

The sample was CD4+ or CD8+ T cells sorted from blood, taken in a trial of the OX40 agonist ivuxolimab. V usage is TRBV5-1 and J usage is TRBJ1-2; a possible D gene is TRBD1 (6 bases). This clonotype was sampled from an adult with an advanced solid tumor such as melanoma, head and neck, liver or kidney cancer. This chain's CDR3 is CASSSGTPDNYGYTF. The CDR3 nucleotides read TGCGCCAGCAGCTCGGGGACACCCGATAACTATGGCTACACCTTC.